This entry lists 27 T cell receptor beta chains sequenced from one sample in a study of T cells after yellow fever vaccination. TCRdb fed the 5' RACE reads into MiXCR, producing one record per CDR3 protein. This table has 240,000 or so distinct CDR3 sequences, 6.9% appearing once. The sequenced sample was CD4+ T cells sorted from PBMCs, obtained 15 days after the yellow fever booster vaccination. These receptors originate from a man aged 30 to 39 who received the YFV17D yellow fever vaccine.

The V call is TRBV11-2, the J call TRBJ2-7; 7 bases line up with TRBD1. CDR3 length: 15 residues. Trimming at V came to 6 bases and at J to 0 bases, leaving 8 bases not matched to a gene. The germline gives CDR1 SGHAT, CDR2 FQNNGV. The DNA of the CDR3 is TGTGCCAGCAGAAACCCGGGACAGCGCTCCTACGAGCAGTACTTC. Protein: CASRNPGQRSYEQYF.

The sample holds many counts of this clonotype. V usage is TRBV18 and J usage is TRBJ2-7, with D unclear. The CDR3 length is 15 residues. CDR1 KGHSH and CDR2 LQKENI come from the germline V gene. Trimming stripped 4 bases from V and 2 bases from J, with 15 bases between. Here the CDR3 reads CASSLTSANTYEQYF. As DNA, the CDR3 is TGTGCCAGCTCACTAACATCAGCTAATACCTACGAGCAGTACTTC.

The chain couples TRBV7-2 to TRBJ2-7, with D possibly called TRBD1 or TRBD2 (7 bases each). V lost 6 bases, J lost 6 bases, and 18 bases lay in between. The CDR3 totals 14 residues. Per the germline V gene, CDR1 is SGHTA and CDR2 is FQGNSA. CDR3 residues: CASRPSGTVGEQYF. CDR3 DNA: TGTGCCAGCAGACCAAGCGGGACAGTGGGCGAGCAGTACTTC.

At least ten counts were recorded for this clonotype. The V call is TRBV21-1, the J call TRBJ2-1; TRBD1, the table's D call, lacks a check against the DNA. TRBV21-1 is classified as a pseudogene. The CDR3 totals 16 residues. In DNA, the CDR3 is TGTGCCAGCAGCCCTGTATCGGAACGGGGTAACAATGAGCAGTTCTTC. Translated: CASSPVSERGNNEQFF.

The V call is TRBV19, the J call TRBJ1-1; D is unclear. The germline V gene has CDR1 LNHDA and CDR2 SQIVND (reference sequence). The CDR3 extends over 12 amino acids. Trimming removed 8 bases from V and 9 bases from J, with 16 bases in between. The CDR3, as DNA: TGTGCCAGTTCGTGGTTAGGGAATAAAGCTTTCTTT. This encodes CASSWLGNKAFF.

The rearrangement uses TRBV9 and TRBJ2-5; possible D gene TRBD2, 5 bases. CDR1 is SGDLS and CDR2 is YYNGEE in the germline V gene. The CDR3 is 15 amino acids. The germline V and J ends were trimmed by 2 bases and 3 bases, with 14 bases remaining between them. The CDR3 bases are TGTGCCAGCAGCGTGACCCCGAACGGGAAAGAGACCCAGTACTTC. Encoded protein: CASSVTPNGKETQYF.

This clonotype appeared many times. The CDR3 DNA sequence: TGTGCCAGCAGCCGATCAGGGTACGAGCAGTACTTC. Protein: CASSRSGYEQYF. This chain uses TRBV7-2 with TRBJ2-7, with a possible D match to TRBD1 (5 bases). Deletions cut 5 bases from V and 4 bases from J, with 9 bases between. The CDR3 is 12 amino acids. Germline CDR1 SGHTA, CDR2 FQGNSA.

As to this clonotype: At one of its ends the junction is not consistent with the germline gene, which may arise from a read error. This chain links TRBV20-1 with TRBJ2-5, with TRBD2 identical over 8 bases. The germline CDR1 and CDR2 sequences are DFQATT and SNEGSKA (reference sequence). The CDR3 runs to 15 residues. CDR3 DNA: TGCAGTTCTAGAGATCCAGCCAGCGGGGGAGAGACCCAGTACTTC. Encoded protein: CSSRDPASGGETQYF.

The chain combines TRBV19 with TRBJ2-5, with D tentatively TRBD2 (6 bases). The V and J ends lost 8 bases and 0 bases respectively, with 13 bases between them. Germline lookup yields CDR1 LNHDA and CDR2 SQIVND (reference sequence). The CDR3 length is 14 residues. As DNA, the CDR3 is TGTGCCAGTCGAGAGCGGGCGTACCAAGAGACCCAGTACTTC. Translated: CASRERAYQETQYF.

The chain couples TRBV20-1 to TRBJ1-5, with D maybe TRBD1 (6 bases). This CDR3 contains 13 residues. Between the trimmed V and J ends, which lost 6 bases and 13 bases, there was a span of 22 bases. CDR1 is DFQATT, CDR2 SNEGSKA, per germline (reference sequence). The CDR3 region is CSAGRDITFLQHF. The CDR3 DNA follows: TGCAGTGCGGGGCGGGACATCACTTTTCTTCAGCATTTT.

This clonotype showed up many times. The chain recombines TRBV20-1 with TRBJ2-7; no clear D. The CDR3 is 12 residues long. In germline, CDR1 is DFQATT, CDR2 SNEGSKA (reference sequence). The V and J ends lost 1 base and 4 bases respectively, with 8 bases between them. The CDR3 DNA reads TGCAGTGCTAGAGTAAAGCAGTACGAGCAGTACTTC. Amino acids: CSARVKQYEQYF.

The J gene is TRBJ2-5, the V gene TRBV10-3, with D possibly being TRBD2 (6 bases). Germline CDR1 is ENHRY and CDR2 is SYGVKD. The CDR3 totals 16 residues. Trimming cost V 8 bases and J 0 bases, with 19 bases left between them. CDR3 amino acids: CAISQDSRGYQETQYF. The DNA for the CDR3 is TGTGCCATCTCCCAGGACTCACGGGGGTACCAAGAGACCCAGTACTTC.

This clonotype occurred many times. The CDR3 nucleotides read TGTGCCAGCCGCGGACATACCTCCTACGAGCAGTACTTC. Protein: CASRGHTSYEQYF. The chain has TRBV7-8 and TRBJ2-7; possible D gene TRBD1, 5 bases. The ends were cut back, 8 bases at V and 0 bases at J, with 11 bases in the middle. Germline V gene data show CDR1 as SGHVS and CDR2 as FQNEAQ. The CDR3 runs 13 residues.

At least ten counts were recorded for this clonotype. This rearrangement joins TRBV10-3 to TRBJ2-3; possibly TRBD1 or TRBD2 for D (6 bases each). Germline-derived CDR1 and CDR2 are ENHRY and SYGVKD. The CDR3 has 18 amino acids. V shed 0 bases and J shed 0 bases, with 16 bases lying between them. CDR3 in DNA: TGTGCCATCAGTGAGTCGATGAGACGGGGGCCTAGCACAGATACGCAGTATTTT. This sequence encodes CAISESMRRGPSTDTQYF.

This clonotype was recorded many times. The rearrangement uses TRBV7-8 and TRBJ1-3, with no clear D. Germline lookup yields CDR1 SGHVS and CDR2 FQNEAQ. The CDR3 sequence is 15 residues long. V was cut by 5 bases and J by 1 base, with 12 bases left in between. The CDR3 DNA reads as TGTGCCAGCAGCCCCTTTTTGGTATCTGGAAACACCATATATTTT. It yields the protein CASSPFLVSGNTIYF.

In this sample, this clonotype turned up a few times. The chain is built from TRBV30 and TRBJ1-5; D is perhaps TRBD1 (5 bases). Germline V gene data show CDR1 as GTSNPN and CDR2 as SVGIG (reference sequence). Deletions cut 5 bases from V and 7 bases from J, with 15 bases between. CDR3 length: 13 residues. CDR3 DNA sequence: TGTGCCTGGGCAAAGCAGGGAAACCAGCCCCAGCATTTT. It is translated as CAWAKQGNQPQHF. The full variable domain, completed using reference TRBV30 and TRBJ1-5, is SQTIHQWPATLVQPVGSPLSLECTVEGTSNPNLYWYRQAAGRGLQLLFYSVGIGQISSEVPQNLSASRPQDRQFILSSKKLLLSDSGFYLCAWAKQGNQPQHFGDGTRLSIL.

The gene calls are TRBV9 and TRBJ1-2; tentatively, D is TRBD1 (5 bases). CDR1 and CDR2 from the germline V gene are SGDLS and YYNGEE. Trimming cost V 4 bases and J 1 base, with 14 bases left between them. This CDR3 contains 15 residues. The CDR3 protein is CASSSKGSVNYGYTF. CDR3 bases: TGTGCCAGCAGCTCGAAGGGGTCGGTTAACTATGGCTACACCTTC.

This clonotype was found many times. The chain carries TRBV20-1 and TRBJ2-1; no clear D. V dropped 5 bases and J dropped 5 bases, with 4 bases sitting between them. CDR3 length equals 10 residues. CDR1 and CDR2 from the germline V gene are DFQATT and SNEGSKA (reference sequence). The CDR3 DNA follows: TGCAGTGCTCTTAACAATGAGCAGTTCTTC. Its translation is CSALNNEQFF.

The chain employs TRBV7-2 and TRBJ2-2, with D possibly being TRBD2 (6 bases). The ends were cut back, 5 bases at V and 7 bases at J, with 17 bases in the middle. The CDR3 is 15 residues long. Germline CDR1 is SGHTA and CDR2 is FQGNSA. CDR3 residues: CASSLEAGNLGELFF. In DNA form, the CDR3 reads TGTGCCAGCAGCCTTGAGGCGGGGAATCTCGGGGAGCTGTTTTTT. Full variable domain (rest looked up from reference TRBV7-2 and TRBJ2-2): GAGVSQSPSNKVTEKGKDVELRCDPISGHTALYWYRQSLGQGLEFLIYFQGNSAPDKSGLPSDRFSAERTGGSVSTLTIQRTQQEDSAVYLCASSLEAGNLGELFFGEGSRLTVL.

This clonotype occurred a few times. The chain employs TRBV7-2 and TRBJ1-1, with D possibly matching TRBD1 (5 bases). V shed 5 bases and J shed 1 base, with 14 bases lying between them. Germline lookup yields CDR1 SGHTA and CDR2 FQGNSA. The CDR3 consists of 15 residues. The CDR3 region is CASSPRTGQNTEAFF. The CDR3 DNA sequence: TGTGCCAGCAGCCCTCGGACGGGGCAGAACACTGAAGCTTTCTTT.

This clonotype turned up a few times. This chain joins TRBV5-4 and TRBJ2-7, with 14 bases matching TRBD2. With V trimmed by 4 bases and J by 3 bases, 3 bases remained unmatched. The CDR3 has 15 amino acids. Germline assignment: CDR1 SGHNT and CDR2 YYREEE (reference sequence). CDR3 in DNA: TGTGCCAGCAGCCGCGGGACTAGCGGGGGCTACGAGCAGTACTTC. Residues: CASSRGTSGGYEQYF. Based on the CDR3 plus reference TRBV5-4 and TRBJ2-7, the full variable domain is ETGVTQSPTHLIKTRGQQVTLRCSSQSGHNTVSWYQQALGQGPQFIFQYYREEENGRGNFPPRFSGLQFPNYSSELNVNALELDDSALYLCASSRGTSGGYEQYFGPGTRLTVT.

The DNA for the CDR3 is TGTGCCAGCAGCTTAGACGGAGGGGAGGCAGATACGCAGTATTTT. It codes for CASSLDGGEADTQYF. J is TRBJ2-3 and V is TRBV7-9, with D possibly being TRBD2 (6 bases). The length of the CDR3 is 15 residues. Germline V gene sequence: CDR1 SEHNR, CDR2 FQNEAQ (reference sequence). Trimming left V 1 base short and J 4 bases short, with 12 bases between.

This clonotype was found a few times. The chain is built from TRBV11-1 and TRBJ2-5; D gene unclear. Germline assignment: CDR1 SGHAT and CDR2 FQDESV (reference sequence). The CDR3 loop spans 18 amino acids. V lost 3 bases to trimming and J lost 3 bases, with 23 bases between them. This chain's CDR3 is CASSFRLFVEQVKETQYF. The CDR3 bases are TGTGCCAGCAGCTTTCGTCTCTTTGTGGAGCAGGTGAAAGAGACCCAGTACTTC.

This clonotype was observed a handful of times. The chain links TRBV3-1 to TRBJ2-7, with D unresolved. In germline, CDR1 is LGHDT, CDR2 YNNKEL (reference sequence). There are 11 residues in the CDR3. V was pared by 4 bases and J by 7 bases, with 8 bases between. The CDR3 coding sequence is TGTGCCAGCAGCCCCGGTTGGGAGCAGTACTTC. Protein product: CASSPGWEQYF.

This clonotype was recorded many times. V is TRBV6-2 or TRBV6-3 and J is TRBJ1-3; D gene uncertain. Germline CDR1 and CDR2: MNHEY and SVGEGT. The CDR3 covers 12 residues. The germline V and J ends were trimmed by 4 bases and 4 bases, with 5 bases remaining between them. This CDR3 reads CASSSRGNTIYF. CDR3 sequence (DNA): TGTGCCAGCAGTTCTCGAGGAAACACCATATATTTT.

This clonotype was seen many times. This sequence joins TRBV20-1 and TRBJ2-1; 13 positions match TRBD2. The CDR3 covers 15 residues. Germline CDR1 is DFQATT and CDR2 is SNEGSKA (reference sequence). The J segment lost 7 bases and the V segment lost 3 bases, leaving 6 bases of the junction unmatched. The CDR3 DNA follows: TGCAGTGCTAGGGCGGGACTAGCGGGATTTAATGAGCAGTTCTTC. Its protein product is CSARAGLAGFNEQFF.

This clonotype was recorded at least ten times. The rearrangement uses TRBV20-1 and TRBJ2-5; 10 nucleotides match TRBD2. After removal of 3 bases from V and 4 bases from J, the junction contained 5 bases not matched to a gene. The CDR3 is 14 residues long. Germline assignment: CDR1 DFQATT and CDR2 SNEGSKA (reference sequence). The CDR3 nucleotides read TGCAGTGCTAGGTCTAGCGGGAGCGGAGAGACCCAGTACTTC. It specifies CSARSSGSGETQYF.